The sequence of this TCR beta chain was determined in a study of OX40 agonist ivuxolimab in advanced cancers. Blood got drawn at baseline, again on cycle 4 day 1, and then on cycle 7 day 1. Notes on this clone: Its antigen is undetermined.

Overall study results and limits: The expanded peripheral T cells' antigen specificity was not determined. Blood T cells, both CD4+ and CD8+, expanded clonally by week 6 at 0.1 to 3.0 mg/kg. The average count of expanded clones was higher among CD8+ T cells than among CD4+.

Clones were read by immunoSEQ multiplex PCR, and TCRdb kept only the in-frame ones, dropping some. Of around 80,000 clones listed, more than 75% are singletons. The TCR was taken from an adult with an advanced solid tumor such as melanoma, head and neck, liver or kidney cancer. Sample: CD4+ or CD8+ T cells sorted from blood, taken in a trial of the OX40 agonist ivuxolimab.

The CDR3 coding sequence is TGTGCCAGCAGTTTAACCAGCGGGAGTGGTCAGGAGCAGTTCTTC. It codes for CASSLTSGSGQEQFF. This chain links TRBV27 with TRBJ2-1; 8 bases are shared with TRBD2. Germline CDR1 is MNHEY and CDR2 is SMNVEV (reference sequence). V was pared by 2 bases and J by 10 bases, with 10 bases of the junction left unmatched. The CDR3 runs to 15 residues.